Listed below are T cell receptor beta chains from one sample, sequenced in a study of blood T cell repertoires in COVID-19. The repertoire was sequenced with immunoSEQ multiplex PCR; TCRdb's copy has only in-frame clones and lacks some. The sample has 200,000 or so clones; over 70% are singletons. The sample consisted of peripheral blood. The receptors were gathered from a man aged 60-69 years with active or convalescent COVID-19. Both conserved end residues are part of each CDR3. A D gene is named only where the DNA matches it firmly. Expanded clones get a size class; other rows say once, few or many, or leave the size out.

D gene	V gene	clone size	J gene	CDR3 DNA	CDR3 protein
-	TRBV4-1	-	TRBJ2-2	TGCGCCAGCAGCCTGCTAGACAGACTCAACACCGGGGAGCTGTTTTTT	CASSLLDRLNTGELFF
-	TRBV7-2	few	TRBJ1-6	TGTGCCAGCAGCTTAGCGGGGAGAGGGAAGGGACCCCTCCACTTT	CASSLAGRGKGPLHF
-	TRBV11-2	-	TRBJ2-3	TGTGCCAGCGGGGGGAGATACACAGATACGCAGTATTTT	CASGGRYTDTQYF
TRBD2	TRBV4-3	-	TRBJ2-1	TGCGCCAGCAGCCACGTTACTAGCGGGCGGGACAATGAGCAGTTCTTC	CASSHVTSGRDNEQFF
-	TRBV5-1	-	TRBJ1-3	TGCGCCAGCAGCTTGGGTGACAACTTATTCTCTGGAAACACCATATATTTT	CASSLGDNLFSGNTIYF
-	TRBV18	-	TRBJ2-7	TGTGCCAGCTCTACAGGCTACGAGCAGTACTTC	CASSTGYEQYF
-	TRBV18	-	TRBJ1-1	TGTGCCAGCTCTCGGGAGGGGAACACTGAAGCTTTCTTT	CASSREGNTEAFF
-	TRBV10-3	-	TRBJ1-2	TGTGCCACGGAAGCGAGATCGCAGGGTCGTGGGCTAAACTATGGCTACACCTTC	CATEARSQGRGLNYGYTF
-	TRBV18	-	TRBJ1-1	TGTGCCAGCTCACGCGAACAGGGGAACACTGAAGCTTTCTTT	CASSREQGNTEAFF
-	TRBV3-1/TRBV3-2	-	TRBJ2-7	TGTGCCAGCAGCCCTCTCAGGTACGAGCAGTACTTC	CASSPLRYEQYF
-	TRBV28	once	TRBJ2-7	TGTGCCAGCAGTAAAAGACTCATGGAGTACTTC	CASSKRLMEYF